The 24 T cell receptor beta chains below come from one sample, sequenced in a study of lymphopenia after photon versus proton radiotherapy. The table came from immunoSEQ multiplex PCR; TCRdb's copy has only in-frame clones and leaves some out. The sample includes approximately 160,000 clones, roughly nine tenths of them seen just once. The sequenced sample was peripheral blood, obtained from a patient treated with photon-based radiotherapy. The receptor set was obtained from a man aged 50-60 years with gastric cancer.

The chain recombines TRBV21-1 with TRBJ2-7; no check of the table's D call, TRBD1, against the DNA was made. TRBV21-1 is assigned pseudogene status. The CDR3 contains 16 residues. CDR3: CASSKAPTGESYEQYF. CDR3 coding DNA: TGTGCCAGCAGCAAAGCGCCGACAGGGGAATCCTACGAGCAGTACTTC.

The CDR3 region has the DNA TGTGCCAGCAGTGAAGGGTTTCAGCCCCAGCATTTT. This gives the protein CASSEGFQPQHF. The genes are TRBV6-1 and TRBJ1-5, with D uncertain. V was cut by 1 base and J by 6 bases, with 4 bases left in between. CDR1 and CDR2 from the germline V gene are MNHNS and SASEGT. The CDR3 spans 12 residues.

This sequence joins TRBV5-1 and TRBJ1-2, with 9 bases that match TRBD1. J lost 3 bases, V lost 2 bases, and 5 bases had no gene match. CDR3 length equals 15 residues. The V gene's germline CDR1 is SGHRS and CDR2 YFSETQ. The CDR3 loop is CASSLGWTGDYGYTF. The DNA for the CDR3 is TGCGCCAGCAGCTTAGGTTGGACAGGGGACTATGGCTACACCTTC.

The rearrangement links TRBV27 to TRBJ2-1; 7 bases match TRBD2. The V gene's germline CDR1 is MNHEY and CDR2 SMNVEV (reference sequence). The CDR3 is made up of 14 amino acids. V trimming: 10 bases; J trimming: 7 bases; junction bases outside the gene matches: 13. As DNA, the CDR3 is TGTGCCACCACCGGGACTAATCGAGTGAATGAGCAGTTCTTC. Translated, it gives CATTGTNRVNEQFF.

The chain has TRBV23-1 and TRBJ1-1; D is ambiguous. TRBV23-1 is marked as an open reading frame, function uncertain. V dropped 2 bases and J dropped 8 bases, with 6 bases sitting between them. This CDR3 spans 11 amino acids. CDR3 in DNA: TGCGCCAGCAGTCAACCGGAAGAAGCTTTCTTT. It translates to CASSQPEEAFF.

This clone was observed a single time. The chain is built from TRBV28 and TRBJ1-2; D unclear. The CDR3 spans 11 residues. Germline V gives CDR1 MDHEN, CDR2 SYDVKM. V was trimmed by 5 bases and J by 8 bases, leaving 9 bases between them. The CDR3 DNA sequence: TGTGCCAGCAGTCCACGAGGGGGCTACACCTTC. It is translated as CASSPRGGYTF.

The chain combines TRBV5-4 with TRBJ2-3; 8 bases match TRBD2. V was clipped by 2 bases and J by 0 bases; unmatched bases: 2. The CDR3 runs 15 residues. Per germline, CDR1 SGHNT and CDR2 YYREEE (reference sequence). The CDR3 region is CASSFPSGSTDTQYF. The CDR3 DNA reads as TGTGCCAGCAGCTTCCCTAGCGGGAGCACAGATACGCAGTATTTT.

The chain carries TRBV28 and TRBJ2-7, with 12 positions matching TRBD2. There are 15 residues in the CDR3. V dropped 3 bases and J dropped 3; count of bases not matched to a gene: 3. CDR1 is MDHEN, CDR2 SYDVKM, per germline. The CDR3 loop reads CASSFGLAGLYEQYF. The DNA for the CDR3 is TGTGCCAGCAGTTTCGGACTAGCGGGGCTCTACGAGCAGTACTTC. Looking up the rest from reference TRBV28 and TRBJ2-7 gives the full variable domain: DVKVTQSSRYLVKRTGEKVFLECVQDMDHENMFWYRQDPGLGLRLIYFSYDVKMKEKGDIPEGYSVSREKKERFSLILESASTNQTSMYLCASSFGLAGLYEQYFGPGTRLTVT.

The chain recombines TRBV4-3 with TRBJ2-5; D call uncertain. CDR1 and CDR2 (germline): LGHNA, YSLEER. Trimming took off 0 bases at V and 5 bases at J, with 10 bases between the two ends. CDR3 length equals 14 residues. The CDR3 DNA is TGCGCCAGCAGCCAAGATCGAGGAAGGGAGACCCAGTACTTC. It encodes CASSQDRGRETQYF.

V is TRBV18 and J is TRBJ1-1, with no clear D. The CDR3 length is 13 residues. The germline V and J ends were trimmed by 5 bases and 5 bases, with 12 bases remaining between them. The germline V gene encodes CDR1 KGHSH and CDR2 LQKENI. This chain's CDR3 is CASSKDPGTEAFF. CDR3 coding DNA: TGTGCCAGCTCAAAGGACCCTGGGACTGAAGCTTTCTTT.

To note about this clone: This CDR3 is also generated by other DNA sequences in the sample. The chain combines TRBV5-1 with TRBJ2-3; no clear D gene. V lost 0 bases and J lost 4, with 3 bases in between. CDR1 and CDR2 from the germline V gene are SGHRS and YFSETQ. The CDR3 is 12 amino acids. The CDR3 loop is CASSLGADTQYF. DNA for the CDR3: TGCGCCAGCAGCTTGGGGGCAGATACGCAGTATTTT.

The genes are TRBV7-6 and TRBJ2-1; 9 bases align to TRBD1. The CDR3 covers 15 residues. V shed 4 bases, J shed 11 bases, and the junction held 12 bases outside the gene matches. The germline gives CDR1 SGHVS, CDR2 FNYEAQ. The CDR3 nucleotides are TGTGCCAGCAGCTCAAAGAGACAGGGGGTGAATCAGCAGTTCTTC. It specifies CASSSKRQGVNQQFF.

The chain links TRBV20-1 to TRBJ2-5; D unclear. V was cut by 2 bases and J by 2 bases, with 3 bases left in between. The CDR3 loop spans 11 amino acids. Germline assignment: CDR1 DFQATT and CDR2 SNEGSKA (reference sequence). The CDR3 sequence: CSARLQETQYF. The CDR3, as DNA: TGCAGTGCTAGACTTCAAGAGACCCAGTACTTC.

The chain is built from TRBV5-1 and TRBJ2-7, with 8 bases aligning to TRBD1. This CDR3 has 13 residues. V was pared by 3 bases and J by 2 bases, with 1 base of the junction left unmatched. Per the germline V gene, CDR1 is SGHRS and CDR2 is YFSETQ. The CDR3 DNA sequence: TGCGCCAGCAGCTCGACAGGGGCCTACGAGCAGTACTTC. Protein product: CASSSTGAYEQYF.

The chain has TRBV6-5 and TRBJ1-1; 8 bases map to TRBD1. The CDR3 sequence is 14 residues long. Germline V CDR1 and CDR2: MNHEY, SVGAGI. V trimming: 5 bases; J trimming: 8 bases; junction bases outside the gene matches: 10. CDR3 nucleotide sequence: TGTGCCAGCAGTCCTTTTAGGACAGGGACCGAAGCTTTCTTT. Its translation: CASSPFRTGTEAFF.

This clone was recorded only once. The genes are TRBV5-6 and TRBJ2-2, with D possibly TRBD2 on 5 matching bases. The germline CDR1 and CDR2 sequences are SGHDT and YYEEEE. The CDR3 extends over 15 amino acids. Trimming took 3 bases from V and 8 from J, leaving 17 bases between them. The CDR3 nucleotides are TGTGCCAGCAGCTACGACCCGTTCCGAGGGGGGGAGCTGTTTTTT. Amino acids: CASSYDPFRGGELFF. The entire variable domain, with the rest obtained from reference TRBV5-6 and TRBJ2-2, is as follows: DAGVTQSPTHLIKTRGQQVTLRCSPKSGHDTVSWYQQALGQGPQFIFQYYEEEERQRGNFPDRFSGHQFPNYSSELNVNALLLGDSALYLCASSYDPFRGGELFFGEGSRLTVL.

This clone has just one count. This chain uses TRBV28 with TRBJ1-1; D uncertain. The CDR3 sequence is 14 residues long. Trimming cost V 2 bases and J 0 bases, with 7 bases left between them. Germline loops: CDR1 MDHEN, CDR2 SYDVKM. The CDR3 loop reads CASSLPGLNTEAFF. The CDR3, as DNA: TGTGCCAGCAGTTTACCGGGATTGAACACTGAAGCTTTCTTT.

The chain links TRBV29-1 to TRBJ2-1; 8 bases align to TRBD2. The CDR3 loop spans 14 amino acids. Trimming cost V 7 bases and J 4 bases; bases outside gene matches: 9. The germline V gene has CDR1 SQVTM and CDR2 ANQGSEA. The CDR3 sequence: CSGKAGARYNEQFF. CDR3 DNA: TGCAGCGGGAAAGCGGGAGCTCGATACAATGAGCAGTTCTTC.

The V and J genes are TRBV5-1 and TRBJ2-1; TRBD2 might be the D (7 bases). The CDR3 has 15 amino acids. The V end was cut by 2 bases, the J end by 5 bases, with 14 bases between. Germline V gives CDR1 SGHRS, CDR2 YFSETQ. CDR3 sequence reads: CASSLAGQTNNEQFF. The CDR3 DNA reads TGCGCCAGCAGCTTAGCGGGACAAACTAACAATGAGCAGTTCTTC.

This rearrangement joins TRBV5-4 to TRBJ2-4, with 12 bases lining up with TRBD2. J lost 8 bases, V lost 5 bases, and 2 bases had no gene match. The CDR3 is 13 residues long. Germline-derived CDR1 and CDR2 are SGHNT and YYREEE (reference sequence). CDR3 coding DNA: TGTGCCAGCAGTCCTAGCGGGAGGGACATTCAGTACTTC. Translated: CASSPSGRDIQYF.

Here the CDR3 reads CASSLGRRNTEAFF. The CDR3 DNA reads as TGTGCCAGCAGCTTGGGACGGCGGAACACTGAAGCTTTCTTT. The chain couples TRBV7-8 to TRBJ1-1, with a weak D call TRBD1 (5 bases). The CDR3 covers 14 residues. The V end lost 3 bases, the J end lost 1 base, and 9 bases lay between the germline ends. Germline CDR1 is SGHVS and CDR2 is FQNEAQ.

The chain uses TRBV10-2 and TRBJ2-1; no reliable D call. V was shortened by 4 bases and J by 0 bases, with 10 bases between the two germline ends. This CDR3 is 15 amino acids long. The V gene's germline CDR1 is WSHSY and CDR2 SAAADI. In DNA, the CDR3 is TGCGCCAGCAGTGGGGCAGCGAGCTCCTACAATGAGCAGTTCTTC. This codes for CASSGAASSYNEQFF.

The chain combines TRBV10-3 with TRBJ2-5; D perhaps matches TRBD1 (6 bases). V was clipped by 3 bases and J by 0 bases, with 11 bases between them. Germline values: CDR1 ENHRY, CDR2 SYGVKD. This CDR3 spans 15 amino acids. The CDR3 loop reads CAISDRGEYQETQYF. CDR3 bases: TGTGCCATCAGTGACAGGGGAGAGTACCAAGAGACCCAGTACTTC.

This clone was seen a single time. The chain has TRBV5-1 and TRBJ2-7, with D possibly being TRBD1 or TRBD2 (6 bases each). Trimming pared 2 bases from V and 6 bases from J, leaving 15 bases between. Germline CDR1 SGHRS, CDR2 YFSETQ. The CDR3 covers 14 residues. CDR3 in amino acids: CASSLRGPPGEQYF. CDR3 DNA: TGCGCCAGCAGCTTACGGGGGCCTCCGGGCGAGCAGTACTTC.